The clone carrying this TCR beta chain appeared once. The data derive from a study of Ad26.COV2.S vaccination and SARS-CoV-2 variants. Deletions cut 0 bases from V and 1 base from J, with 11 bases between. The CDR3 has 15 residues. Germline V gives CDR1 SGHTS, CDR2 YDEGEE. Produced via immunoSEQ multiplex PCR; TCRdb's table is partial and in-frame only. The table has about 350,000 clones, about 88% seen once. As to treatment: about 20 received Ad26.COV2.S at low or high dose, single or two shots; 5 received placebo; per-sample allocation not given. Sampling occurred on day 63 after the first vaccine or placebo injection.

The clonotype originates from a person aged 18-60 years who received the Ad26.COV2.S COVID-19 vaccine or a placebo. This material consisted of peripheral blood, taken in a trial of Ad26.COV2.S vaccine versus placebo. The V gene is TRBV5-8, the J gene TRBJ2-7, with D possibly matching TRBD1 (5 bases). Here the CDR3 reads CASSLGYRFSYEQYF. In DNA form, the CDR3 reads TGTGCCAGCAGCTTGGGGTACAGGTTTTCCTACGAGCAGTACTTC. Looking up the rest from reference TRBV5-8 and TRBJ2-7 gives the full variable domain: EAGVTQSPTHLIKTRGQQATLRCSPISGHTSVYWYQQALGLGLQFLLWYDEGEERNRGNFPPRFSGRQFPNYSSELNVNALELEDSALYLCASSLGYRFSYEQYFGPGTRLTVT.